Shown below are 4 T cell receptor beta chains from a single sample sequenced in a study of T cell responses to AZD1222 COVID-19 vaccine. Using immunoSEQ multiplex PCR, the repertoire was profiled, and TCRdb retains in-frame clones only, with some absent. This table has under 70,000 clones, less than 85% appearing once. The specimen comprised peripheral blood, sampled on day 0 of MenACWY control vaccination. The receptors originated from an adult in good health.

The V call is TRBV15, the J call TRBJ1-5; 8 nucleotides match TRBD1. Trimming cost V 4 bases and J 6 bases; bases outside gene matches: 14. The CDR3 has 17 residues. Germline V gives CDR1 LNHNV, CDR2 YYDKDF (reference sequence). In nucleotides, the CDR3 is TGTGCCACCAGCACTAGGGGAGGCAGGGGGCTTGTTCAGCCCCAGCATTTT. This gives the protein CATSTRGGRGLVQPQHF. The entire variable domain, with the rest obtained from reference TRBV15 and TRBJ1-5, is as follows: DAMVIQNPRYQVTQFGKPVTLSCSQTLNHNVMYWYQQKSSQAPKLLFHYYDKDFNNEADTPDNFQSRRPNTSFCFLDIRSPGLGDTAMYLCATSTRGGRGLVQPQHFGDGTRLSIL.

The rearrangement uses TRBV10-1 and TRBJ1-5; D gene uncertain. Germline V lookup: CDR1 WNHNN, CDR2 SYGVQD (reference sequence). Trimming removed 3 bases at V and 3 bases at J, with 12 bases between. This CDR3 has 15 amino acids. CDR3 in DNA: TGCGCCAGCAGTGATATCCTACTATACAATCAGCCCCAGCATTTT. Encoded protein: CASSDILLYNQPQHF.

The CDR3 DNA reads TGTGCCAGCAGCTTCTTCTCCGGGGCCGGGGAAAAACTGTTTTTT. Translated, it gives CASSFFSGAGEKLFF. V gene TRBV7-2 combines with J gene TRBJ1-4, with a tentative D call TRBD1 (5 bases). The germline CDR1 and CDR2 sequences are SGHTA and FQGNSA. The CDR3 contains 15 residues. The V gene lost 3 bases and the J gene lost 8 bases, with 16 bases spanning the gap. Drawing the rest from reference TRBV7-2 and TRBJ1-4, the complete variable domain is GAGVSQSPSNKVTEKGKDVELRCDPISGHTALYWYRQSLGQGLEFLIYFQGNSAPDKSGLPSDRFSAERTGGSVSTLTIQRTQQEDSAVYLCASSFFSGAGEKLFFGSGTQLSVL.

The chain couples TRBV7-8 to TRBJ2-5; 10 bases match TRBD2. V was pared by 3 bases and J by 1 base, with 11 bases of the junction left unmatched. The CDR3 runs 18 residues. CDR1 and CDR2 (germline): SGHVS, FQNEAQ. The chain's CDR3 is CASSLALAGAQTQETQYF. DNA of the CDR3: TGTGCCAGCAGCTTGGCGCTAGCGGGGGCACAAACCCAAGAGACCCAGTACTTC.